This TCR beta chain was found in a study of T-cell memory formation after mild COVID-19. Study outcomes and limitations: Day 15 to 85 contractors were CD4/CD8 balanced; later expanders leaned CD4+.

TCRdb called the 5' RACE reads again in MiXCR, with one record for every CDR3 protein. The sample includes 200,000 or so distinct CDR3 sequences, 16% of them seen just once. On this clonotype: Its antigen remains unknown.

Germline V gives CDR1 LGHDT, CDR2 YNNKEL (reference sequence). The V and J ends lost 1 base and 0 bases, in that order; junction bases with no gene match: 1. The CDR3 loop spans 15 amino acids. The V gene is TRBV3-1, the J gene TRBJ2-7; TRBD2 aligns across 9 bases. The receptor comes from an adult woman who had mild COVID-19 (a few samples of this study predate the infection). Cell type and time point are not known. Sequencing was performed on PBMCs or a T cell subset sorted from them (not recorded which). This chain's CDR3 is CASSQGTSVSYEQYF. The CDR3 nucleotides read TGTGCCAGCAGCCAAGGGACTAGCGTCTCCTACGAGCAGTACTTC.